What follows describes a single T cell receptor beta chain. Its antigen remains undetermined. Base qualities are not recorded, but no much larger clone differs from it by a single base. This entry comes from a study of early T cells in non-severe SARS-CoV-2 infection (dated by TCRdb to the early 2020s). For context, the study as a whole: Because TCR sequencing relied on bulk RNA taken from unsorted whole blood, pairing of alpha and beta chains was not possible.

The library was produced with 5' RACE. The run used a NextSeq 500. To correct for sequencing error and PCR bias, the TCR library protocol tagged individual cDNA molecules with unique molecular identifiers. Sequencing covered both TCR alpha and beta chains, and within each sample the abundances of alpha and beta sequences were tightly co-correlated. Processing in the source paper ran as follows. Decombinator V4 was used to annotate TCR sequences for V gene, J gene and CDR3. TCRs were defined as expanded if a significant change between any two time points was detected under a Poisson model with p below 0.0001. TCR abundances were normalised to the total number of TCRs sequenced per sample and were expressed as counts per million. VDJdb, accessed 1 November 2021, was searched for CMV, EBV and SARS-CoV-2 annotated TCRs, with TCRs annotated for multiple antigens excluded. TCRdb applied fastp at Q25 and MiXCR to the public reads, then kept only in-frame beta chains. For every CDR3 protein sequence, its rows merge into one entry that carries the most common genes and DNA. These V and J calls derive from TCRdb rather than the authors' analysis. This sample has some 58,000 distinct CDR3 sequences in its table, and 11% of those were observed once. Roughly 3% of the sample comes from the top ten.

This was a case-control study nested in a cohort of healthcare workers in London, UK, who had nasopharyngeal swab PCR tests and blood samples taken every week. Healthcare workers were recruited between 23 and 31 March 2020, during the week of the UK lockdown, and were followed weekly for up to roughly 16 weeks. Findings and caveats that apply to the study as a whole: VDJdb matching was skewed toward anti-spike CD8 responses and likely underestimated virus-specific expansions by missing private and CD4 specificities.

The source of this sequence is an adult who was a healthcare worker with PCR-confirmed SARS-CoV-2 infection or an uninfected control (not recorded which). The material was whole blood, obtained at baseline.

The sequenced DNA is TGTGCCTGGCTACCAGCGGGTCCAAGGTCAGATACGCAGTATTTT. The encoded protein is CAWLPAGPRSDTQYF. The chain is made from TRBV30 and TRBJ2-3, with TRBD2 perhaps the D gene, on 6 matching bases. CDR1 and CDR2 (GTSNPN, SVGIG) derive from the germline V gene (reference sequence). Cut back by 5 bases and 4 bases, the V and J ends lie 19 bases apart. The CDR3 covers 15 residues, taking in both the cysteine and the phenylalanine. Only CDR3 DNA is held: 45 bases, read in frame from base 1.